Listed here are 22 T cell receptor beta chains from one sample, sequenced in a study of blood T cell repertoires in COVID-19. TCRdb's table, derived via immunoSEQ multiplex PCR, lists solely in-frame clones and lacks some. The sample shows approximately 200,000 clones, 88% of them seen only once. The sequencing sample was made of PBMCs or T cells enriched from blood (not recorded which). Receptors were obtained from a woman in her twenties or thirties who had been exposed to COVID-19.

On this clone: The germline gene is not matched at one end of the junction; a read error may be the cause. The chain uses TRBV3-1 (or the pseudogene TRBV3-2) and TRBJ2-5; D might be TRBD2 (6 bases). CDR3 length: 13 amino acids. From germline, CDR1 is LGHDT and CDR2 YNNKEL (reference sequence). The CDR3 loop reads CASTQAGRETQYF. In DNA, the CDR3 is TGTGCCAGCACCCAAGCGGGTAGAGAGACCCAGTACTTC.

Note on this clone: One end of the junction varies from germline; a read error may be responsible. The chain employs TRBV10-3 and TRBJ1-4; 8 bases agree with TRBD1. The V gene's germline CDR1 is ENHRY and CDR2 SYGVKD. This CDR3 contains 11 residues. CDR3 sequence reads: CATTDGDRFYF. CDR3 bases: TGTGCCACCACGGACGGGGACAGGTTCTATTTT.

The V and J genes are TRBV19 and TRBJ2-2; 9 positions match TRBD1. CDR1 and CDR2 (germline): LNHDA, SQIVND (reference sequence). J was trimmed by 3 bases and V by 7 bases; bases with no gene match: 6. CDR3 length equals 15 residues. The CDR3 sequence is CASNKGTGYTGELFF. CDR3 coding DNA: TGTGCCAGTAATAAGGGGACAGGGTACACCGGGGAGCTGTTTTTT.

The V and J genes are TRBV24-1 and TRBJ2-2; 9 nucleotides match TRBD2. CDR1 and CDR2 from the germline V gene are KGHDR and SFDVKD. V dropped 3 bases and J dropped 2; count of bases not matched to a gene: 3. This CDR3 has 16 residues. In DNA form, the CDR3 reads TGTGCCACCAGTGATGGCGGGAGGGCCAACACCGGGGAGCTGTTTTTT. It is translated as CATSDGGRANTGELFF.

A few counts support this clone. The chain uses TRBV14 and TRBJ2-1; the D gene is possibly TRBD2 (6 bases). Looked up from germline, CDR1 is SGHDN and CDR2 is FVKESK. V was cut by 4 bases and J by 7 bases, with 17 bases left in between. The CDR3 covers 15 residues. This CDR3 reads CASSRWGERGNEQFF. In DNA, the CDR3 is TGTGCCAGCAGCCGTTGGGGGGAGAGAGGTAATGAGCAGTTCTTC.

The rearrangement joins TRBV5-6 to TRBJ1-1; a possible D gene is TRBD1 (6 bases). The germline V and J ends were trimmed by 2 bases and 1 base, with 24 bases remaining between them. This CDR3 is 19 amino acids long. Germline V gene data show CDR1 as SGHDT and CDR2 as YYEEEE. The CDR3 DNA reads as TGTGCCAGCAGCTTTTTCGTTTTAGTATTCGGACAGAGGAACACTGAAGCTTTCTTT. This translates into CASSFFVLVFGQRNTEAFF.

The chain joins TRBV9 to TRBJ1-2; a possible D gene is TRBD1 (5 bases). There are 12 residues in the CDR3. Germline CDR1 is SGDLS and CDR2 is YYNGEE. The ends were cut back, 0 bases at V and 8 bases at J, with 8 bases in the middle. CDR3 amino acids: CASSVAGGGYTF. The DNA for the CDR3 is TGTGCCAGCAGCGTAGCGGGGGGGGGCTACACCTTC.

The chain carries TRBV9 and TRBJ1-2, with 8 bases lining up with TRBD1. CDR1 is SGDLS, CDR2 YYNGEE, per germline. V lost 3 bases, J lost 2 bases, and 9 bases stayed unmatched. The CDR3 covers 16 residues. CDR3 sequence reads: CASSEGTGRLNYGYTF. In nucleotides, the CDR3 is TGTGCCAGCAGCGAGGGGACAGGTCGTTTAAACTATGGCTACACCTTC.

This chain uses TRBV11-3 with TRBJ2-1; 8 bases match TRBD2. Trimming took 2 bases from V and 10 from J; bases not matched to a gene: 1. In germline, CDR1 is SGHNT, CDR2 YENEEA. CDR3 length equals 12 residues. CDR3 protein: CASSLSSGEQFF. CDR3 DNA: TGTGCCAGCAGCTTATCTAGCGGGGAGCAGTTCTTC.

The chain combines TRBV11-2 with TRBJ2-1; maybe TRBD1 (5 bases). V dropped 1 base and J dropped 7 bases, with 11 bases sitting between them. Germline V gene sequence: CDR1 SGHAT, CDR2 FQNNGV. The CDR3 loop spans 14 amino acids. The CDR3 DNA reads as TGTGCCAGCAGCTTAGGGGTTGACAGAAATGAGCAGTTCTTC. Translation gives CASSLGVDRNEQFF.

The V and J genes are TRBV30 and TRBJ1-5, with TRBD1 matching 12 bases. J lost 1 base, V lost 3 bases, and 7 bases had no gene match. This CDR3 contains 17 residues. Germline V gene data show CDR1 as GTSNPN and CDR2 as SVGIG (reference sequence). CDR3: CAWSRDRGPGSNQPQHF. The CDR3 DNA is TGTGCCTGGAGCCGGGACAGGGGGCCGGGCAGCAATCAGCCCCAGCATTTT.

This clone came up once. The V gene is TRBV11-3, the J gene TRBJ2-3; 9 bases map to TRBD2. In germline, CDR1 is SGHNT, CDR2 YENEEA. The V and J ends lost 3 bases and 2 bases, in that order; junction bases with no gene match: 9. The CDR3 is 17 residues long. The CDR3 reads CASSLGLAGTPTDTQYF. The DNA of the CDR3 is TGTGCCAGCAGCTTGGGCCTAGCGGGAACCCCCACAGATACGCAGTATTTT. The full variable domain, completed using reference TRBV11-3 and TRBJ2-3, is EAGVVQSPRYKIIEKKQPVAFWCNPISGHNTLYWYLQNLGQGPELLIRYENEEAVDDSQLPKDRFSAERLKGVDSTLKIQPAELGDSAVYLCASSLGLAGTPTDTQYFGPGTRLTVL.

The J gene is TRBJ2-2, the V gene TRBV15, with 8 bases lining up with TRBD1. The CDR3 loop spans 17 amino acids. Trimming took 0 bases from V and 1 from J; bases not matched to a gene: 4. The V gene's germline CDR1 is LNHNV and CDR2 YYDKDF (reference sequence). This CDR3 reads CATSRDIGTGNTGELFF. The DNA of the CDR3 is TGTGCCACCAGCAGAGATATCGGGACAGGGAACACCGGGGAGCTGTTTTTT. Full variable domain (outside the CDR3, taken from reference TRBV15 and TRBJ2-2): DAMVIQNPRYQVTQFGKPVTLSCSQTLNHNVMYWYQQKSSQAPKLLFHYYDKDFNNEADTPDNFQSRRPNTSFCFLDIRSPGLGDTAMYLCATSRDIGTGNTGELFFGEGSRLTVL.

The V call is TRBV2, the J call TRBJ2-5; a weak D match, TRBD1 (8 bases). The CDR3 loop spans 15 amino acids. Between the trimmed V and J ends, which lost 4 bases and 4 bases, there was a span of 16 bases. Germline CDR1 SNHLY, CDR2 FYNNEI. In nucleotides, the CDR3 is TGTGCCAGCAGTGGTGGGAGGGACAGGCTAGAGACCCAGTACTTC. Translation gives CASSGGRDRLETQYF.

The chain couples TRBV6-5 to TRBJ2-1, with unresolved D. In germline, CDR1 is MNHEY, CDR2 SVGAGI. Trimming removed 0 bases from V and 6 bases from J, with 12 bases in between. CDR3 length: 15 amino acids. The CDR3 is CASSYSASIGNEQFF. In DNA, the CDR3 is TGTGCCAGCAGTTACTCGGCTAGTATTGGCAATGAGCAGTTCTTC.

The CDR3 region is CASSSDRGPSGELFF. Written as DNA, the CDR3 is TGTGCCAGCAGCAGTGACAGGGGGCCGTCCGGGGAGCTGTTTTTT. This rearrangement joins TRBV6-5 to TRBJ2-2; TRBD1 matches at 10 bases. Germline lookup yields CDR1 MNHEY and CDR2 SVGAGI. J gave up 6 bases and V 6 bases, and 7 bases lay outside the gene matches. The CDR3 covers 15 residues.

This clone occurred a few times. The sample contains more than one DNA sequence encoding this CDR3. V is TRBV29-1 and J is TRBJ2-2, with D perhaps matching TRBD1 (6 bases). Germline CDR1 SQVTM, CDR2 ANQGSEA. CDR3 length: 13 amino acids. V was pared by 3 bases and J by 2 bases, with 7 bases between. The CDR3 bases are TGCAGCGTTGACAGGGGAAACACCGGGGAGCTGTTTTTT. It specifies CSVDRGNTGELFF.

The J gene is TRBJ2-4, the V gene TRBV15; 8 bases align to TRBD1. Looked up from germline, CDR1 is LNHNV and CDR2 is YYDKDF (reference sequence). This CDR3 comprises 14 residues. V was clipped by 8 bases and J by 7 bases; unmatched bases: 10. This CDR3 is CATRASGTGNIQYF. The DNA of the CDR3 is TGTGCCACCCGCGCGTCCGGGACAGGCAACATTCAGTACTTC.

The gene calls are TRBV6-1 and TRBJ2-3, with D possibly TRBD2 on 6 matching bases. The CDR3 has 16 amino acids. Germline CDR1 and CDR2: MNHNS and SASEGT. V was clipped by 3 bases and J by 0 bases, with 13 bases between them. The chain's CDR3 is CASSEGGYSSTDTQYF. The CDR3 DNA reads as TGTGCCAGCAGTGAGGGGGGATACTCTAGCACAGATACGCAGTATTTT.

The CDR3 region is CASSLGLAGRNEQYF. The CDR3 region has the DNA TGTGCCAGCAGCCTGGGACTAGCGGGAAGAAACGAGCAGTACTTC. V and J are TRBV5-4 and TRBJ2-7, with 13 bases fitting TRBD2. The CDR3 is 15 amino acids. Germline values: CDR1 SGHNT, CDR2 YYREEE (reference sequence). After removal of 4 bases from V and 5 bases from J, the junction contained 6 bases not matched to a gene.

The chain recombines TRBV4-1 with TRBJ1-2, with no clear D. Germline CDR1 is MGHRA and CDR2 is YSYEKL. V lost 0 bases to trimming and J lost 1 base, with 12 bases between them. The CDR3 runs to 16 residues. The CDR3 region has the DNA TGCGCCAGCAGCCAAGAGGCCGCAGTCCTTAACTATGGCTACACCTTC. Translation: CASSQEAAVLNYGYTF.

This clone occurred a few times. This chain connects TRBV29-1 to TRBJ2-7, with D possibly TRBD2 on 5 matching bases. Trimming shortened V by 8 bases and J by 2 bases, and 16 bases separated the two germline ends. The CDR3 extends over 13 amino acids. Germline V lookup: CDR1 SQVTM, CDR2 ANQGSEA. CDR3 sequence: CSTSLAGTYEQYF. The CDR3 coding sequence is TGCAGCACCTCCCTGGCGGGTACCTACGAGCAGTACTTC.